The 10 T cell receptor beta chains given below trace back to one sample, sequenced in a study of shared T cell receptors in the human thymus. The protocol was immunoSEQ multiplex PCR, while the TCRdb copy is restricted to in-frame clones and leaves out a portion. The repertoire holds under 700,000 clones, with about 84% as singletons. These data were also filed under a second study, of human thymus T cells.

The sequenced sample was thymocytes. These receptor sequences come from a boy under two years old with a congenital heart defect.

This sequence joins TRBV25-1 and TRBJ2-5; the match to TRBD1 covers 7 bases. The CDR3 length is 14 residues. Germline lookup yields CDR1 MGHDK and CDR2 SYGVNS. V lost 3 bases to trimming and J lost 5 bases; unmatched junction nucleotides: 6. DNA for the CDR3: TGTGCCAGCAGTGAGCCCAGGGGGAAGGAGACCCAGTACTTC. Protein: CASSEPRGKETQYF.

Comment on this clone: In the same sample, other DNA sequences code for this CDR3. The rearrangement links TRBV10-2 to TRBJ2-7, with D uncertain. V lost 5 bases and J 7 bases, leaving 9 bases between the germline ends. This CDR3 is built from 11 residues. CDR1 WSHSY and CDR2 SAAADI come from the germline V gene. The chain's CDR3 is CASSLALEQYF. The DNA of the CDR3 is TGCGCCAGCAGTTTAGCTCTGGAGCAGTACTTC.

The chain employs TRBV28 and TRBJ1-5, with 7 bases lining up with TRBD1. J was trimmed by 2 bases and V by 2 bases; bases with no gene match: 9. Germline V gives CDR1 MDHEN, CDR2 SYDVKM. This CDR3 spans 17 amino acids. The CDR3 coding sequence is TGTGCCAGCAGTTTAGCCAGGGGGGTTTCTGGCAATCAGCCCCAGCATTTT. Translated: CASSLARGVSGNQPQHF.

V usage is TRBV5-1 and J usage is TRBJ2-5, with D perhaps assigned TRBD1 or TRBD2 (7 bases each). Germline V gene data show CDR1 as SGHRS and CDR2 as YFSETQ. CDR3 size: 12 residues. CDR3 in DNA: TGCGCGAGCGGGGCAGGGGGAGAGACCCAGTACTTC. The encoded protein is CASGAGGETQYF.

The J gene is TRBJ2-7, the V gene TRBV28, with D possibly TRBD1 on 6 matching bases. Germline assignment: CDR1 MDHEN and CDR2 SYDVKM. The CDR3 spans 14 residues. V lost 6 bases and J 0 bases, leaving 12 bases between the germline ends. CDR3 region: CASSPDRSSYEQYF. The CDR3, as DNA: TGTGCCAGCAGCCCTGACAGGAGCTCCTACGAGCAGTACTTC.

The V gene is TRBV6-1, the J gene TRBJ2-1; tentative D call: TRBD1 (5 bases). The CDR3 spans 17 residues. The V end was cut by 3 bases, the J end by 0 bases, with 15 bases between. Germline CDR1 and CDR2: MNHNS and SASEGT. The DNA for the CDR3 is TGTGCCAGCAGTGACACAGGCGCCCCCAGCTCCTACAATGAGCAGTTCTTC. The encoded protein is CASSDTGAPSSYNEQFF.

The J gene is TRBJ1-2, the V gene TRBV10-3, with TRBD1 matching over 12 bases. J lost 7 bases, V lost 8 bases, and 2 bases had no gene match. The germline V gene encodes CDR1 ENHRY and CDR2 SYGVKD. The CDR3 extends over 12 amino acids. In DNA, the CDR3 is TGTGCCATCCGGGACAGGGGGCTTGGCTACACCTTC. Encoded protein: CAIRDRGLGYTF.

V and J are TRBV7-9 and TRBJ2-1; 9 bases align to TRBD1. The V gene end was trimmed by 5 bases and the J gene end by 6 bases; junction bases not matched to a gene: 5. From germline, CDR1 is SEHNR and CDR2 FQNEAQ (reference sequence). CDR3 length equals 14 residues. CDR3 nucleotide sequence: TGTGCCAGCAGCCCCAGGACAGGGGTCAATGAGCAGTTCTTC. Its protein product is CASSPRTGVNEQFF.

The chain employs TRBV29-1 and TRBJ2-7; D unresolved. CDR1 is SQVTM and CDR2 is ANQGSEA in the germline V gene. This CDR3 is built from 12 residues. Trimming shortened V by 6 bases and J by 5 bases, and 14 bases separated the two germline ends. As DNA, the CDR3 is TGCAGCGTCAAGACATCGTCCCACGAGCAGTACTTC. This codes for CSVKTSSHEQYF.

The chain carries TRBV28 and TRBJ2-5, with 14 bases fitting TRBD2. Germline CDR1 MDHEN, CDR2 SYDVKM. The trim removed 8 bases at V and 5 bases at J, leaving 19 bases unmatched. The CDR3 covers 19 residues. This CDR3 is CASVLPGTSGSPSNETQYF. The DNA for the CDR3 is TGTGCCAGCGTTCTACCGGGGACTAGCGGGAGTCCTAGTAATGAGACCCAGTACTTC.